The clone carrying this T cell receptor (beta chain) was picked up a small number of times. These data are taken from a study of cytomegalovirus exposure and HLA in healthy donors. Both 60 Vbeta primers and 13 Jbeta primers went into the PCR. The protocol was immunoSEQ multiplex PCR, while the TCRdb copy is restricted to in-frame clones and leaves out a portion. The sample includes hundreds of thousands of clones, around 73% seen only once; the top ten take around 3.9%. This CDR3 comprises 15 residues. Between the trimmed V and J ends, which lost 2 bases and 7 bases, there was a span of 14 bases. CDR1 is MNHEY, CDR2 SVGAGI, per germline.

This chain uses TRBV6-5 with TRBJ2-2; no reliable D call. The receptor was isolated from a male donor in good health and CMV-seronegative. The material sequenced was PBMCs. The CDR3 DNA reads TGTGCCAGCAGTTACGACGAGTGGGCCGGCGGGGAGCTGTTTTTT. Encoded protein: CASSYDEWAGGELFF.